Below, one T cell receptor (beta chain) is given with its context. The sample holds other DNA sequences that translate to the same CDR3. Some clones are missing from TCRdb's copy, which holds only in-frame ones; the method was immunoSEQ multiplex PCR. The sample lists nearly 80,000 clones, 85% to 95% seen once, with approximately 0.35% in the top ten. Trimming took off 4 bases at V and 0 bases at J, with 5 bases between the two ends. Germline assignment: CDR1 SGHDT and CDR2 YYEEEE. CDR3 length: 13 amino acids. The sample belongs to a study of technical replicates of blood from several donors. The sample comprised T cells isolated from PBMCs. The chain links TRBV5-6 to TRBJ1-5; D gene unclear. The TCR was taken from a human donor in good health. CDR3: CASSLYSNQPQHF. As DNA, the CDR3 is TGTGCCAGCAGCCTATATAGCAATCAGCCCCAGCATTTT.